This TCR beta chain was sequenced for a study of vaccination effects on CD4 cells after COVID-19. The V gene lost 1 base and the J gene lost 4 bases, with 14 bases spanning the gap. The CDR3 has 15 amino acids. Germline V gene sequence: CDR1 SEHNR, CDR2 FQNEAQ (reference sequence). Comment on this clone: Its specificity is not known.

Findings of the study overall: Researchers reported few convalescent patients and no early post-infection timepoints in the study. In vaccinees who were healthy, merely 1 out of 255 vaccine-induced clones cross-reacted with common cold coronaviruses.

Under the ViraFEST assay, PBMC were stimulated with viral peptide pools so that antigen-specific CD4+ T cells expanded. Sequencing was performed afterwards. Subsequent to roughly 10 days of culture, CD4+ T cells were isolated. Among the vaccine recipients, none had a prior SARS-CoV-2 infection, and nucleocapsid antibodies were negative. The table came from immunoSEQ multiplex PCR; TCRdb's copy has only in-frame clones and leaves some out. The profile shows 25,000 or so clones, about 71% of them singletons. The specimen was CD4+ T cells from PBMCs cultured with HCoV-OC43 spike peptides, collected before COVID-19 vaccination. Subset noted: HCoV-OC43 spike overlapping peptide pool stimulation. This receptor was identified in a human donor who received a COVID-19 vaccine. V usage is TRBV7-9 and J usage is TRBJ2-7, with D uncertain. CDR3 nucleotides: TGTGCCAGCAGCTTAGAGTCGGAGAGAGGTTACGAGCAGTACTTC. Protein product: CASSLESERGYEQYF.